The entry below gives a single T cell receptor (beta chain) sequence along with its context. The antigen remains unidentified. TCRdb's table, derived via immunoSEQ multiplex PCR, lists solely in-frame clones and lacks some. The sample has some 200,000 clones; 80% to 95% are singletons. The CDR3 is made up of 13 amino acids. Trimming took 4 bases from V and 8 from J, leaving 13 bases between them. Germline CDR1 and CDR2: SGHNT and YYREEE (reference sequence). The data are from a study of cytomegalovirus exposure and HLA in healthy donors. General study results and limits: The TCR clusters that emerged in the first cohort tended, a later analysis found, to co-occur in the roughly 120 validation repertoires. Under in vitro conditions, a few CMV-associated chains were confirmed as specific for CMV antigens. The study recorded 164 TCR beta chains that were cytomegalovirus-associated.

The sequence was collected from a woman in her late teens or twenties in good health and CMV-seronegative. The V call is TRBV5-4, the J call TRBJ2-1; no definite D call. The source material was PBMCs. Here the CDR3 DNA reads TGTGCCAGCAGCGCATATAGTAACGATGAGCAGTTCTTC. Residues: CASSAYSNDEQFF.